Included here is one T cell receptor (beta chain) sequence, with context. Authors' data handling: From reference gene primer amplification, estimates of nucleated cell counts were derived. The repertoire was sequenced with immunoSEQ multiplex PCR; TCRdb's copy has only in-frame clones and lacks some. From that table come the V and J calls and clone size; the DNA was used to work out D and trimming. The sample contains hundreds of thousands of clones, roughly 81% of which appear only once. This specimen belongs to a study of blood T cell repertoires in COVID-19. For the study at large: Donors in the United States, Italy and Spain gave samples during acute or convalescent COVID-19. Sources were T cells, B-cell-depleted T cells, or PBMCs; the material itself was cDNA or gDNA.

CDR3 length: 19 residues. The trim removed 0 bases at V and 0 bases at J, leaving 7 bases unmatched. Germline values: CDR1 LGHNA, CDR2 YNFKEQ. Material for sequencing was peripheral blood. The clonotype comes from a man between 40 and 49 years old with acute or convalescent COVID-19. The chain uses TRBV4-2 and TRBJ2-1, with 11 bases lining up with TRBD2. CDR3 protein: CASSQDPTSGTISYNEQFF. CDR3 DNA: TGTGCCAGCAGCCAAGATCCGACTAGCGGGACAATCTCCTACAATGAGCAGTTCTTC.